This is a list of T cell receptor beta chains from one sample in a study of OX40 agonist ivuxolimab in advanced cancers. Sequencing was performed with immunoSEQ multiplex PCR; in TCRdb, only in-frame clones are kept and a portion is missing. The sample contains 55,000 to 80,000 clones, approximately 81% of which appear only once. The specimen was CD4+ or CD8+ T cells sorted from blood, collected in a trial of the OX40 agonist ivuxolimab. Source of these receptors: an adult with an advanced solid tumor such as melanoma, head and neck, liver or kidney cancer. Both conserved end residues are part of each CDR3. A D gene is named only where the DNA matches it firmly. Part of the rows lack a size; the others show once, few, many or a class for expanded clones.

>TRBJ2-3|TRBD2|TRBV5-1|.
TGCGCCAGCAGACTAGCGGGGTTCACAGATACGCAGTATTTT
CASRLAGFTDTQYF
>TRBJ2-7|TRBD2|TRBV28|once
TGTGCCAGCCTCTGGACTAGCGGGAGGGGGGAGCAGTACTTC
CASLWTSGRGEQYF
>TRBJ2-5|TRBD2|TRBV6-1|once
TGTGCCAGCAGTTGGACTAGCCTAGGGACCCAGTACTTC
CASSWTSLGTQYF
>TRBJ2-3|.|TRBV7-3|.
TGTGCCAGCAGCTTCTCCAGCGGACTCACAGATACGCAGTATTTT
CASSFSSGLTDTQYF
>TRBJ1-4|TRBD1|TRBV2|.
TGTGCCAGCAGAGCCGGGACAGCTAAGGAAAAACTGTTTTTT
CASRAGTAKEKLFF
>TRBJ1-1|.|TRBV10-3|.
TGTGCCATCAGTGAGTCAATGGGCAGGCTAATGAACACTGAAGCTTTCTTT
CAISESMGRLMNTEAFF
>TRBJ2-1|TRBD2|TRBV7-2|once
TGTGCCAGCAGCCCCCTTGGTGGCGGGGGACCCTACAATGAGCAGTTCTTC
CASSPLGGGGPYNEQFF
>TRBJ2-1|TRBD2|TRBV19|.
TGTGCCAGTAGTATTATAGCGGGAGTGGCGTTCTTC
CASSIIAGVAFF
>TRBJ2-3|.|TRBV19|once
TGTGCCAGTAGAGGGACTCTCACAGATACGCAGTATTTT
CASRGTLTDTQYF
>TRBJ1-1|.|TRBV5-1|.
TGCGCCAGCAGCTGGGGCAGGGAGACTGAAGCTTTCTTT
CASSWGRETEAFF
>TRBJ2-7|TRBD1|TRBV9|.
TGTGCCAGCAGCGGGACAGGGTGGGACGAGCAGTACTTC
CASSGTGWDEQYF
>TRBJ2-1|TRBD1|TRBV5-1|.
TGCGCCAGCAGCCATGGACAGGGGGCGCTTTACAATGAGCAGTTCTTC
CASSHGQGALYNEQFF
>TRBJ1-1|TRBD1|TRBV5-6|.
TGTGCCAGCAGCTTGTCGGGACAGCAAGCTTTCTTT
CASSLSGQQAFF
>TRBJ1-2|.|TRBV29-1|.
TGCAGCGTTGGCGGGGACACCTATGGCTACACCTTC
CSVGGDTYGYTF
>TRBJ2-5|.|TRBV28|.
TGTGCCAGCAGAGGCACCGCCGGTAGAGAGACCCAGTACTTC
CASRGTAGRETQYF
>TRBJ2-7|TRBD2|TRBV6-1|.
TGTGCCAGCCTCGGGACTAGCGGGACTTACGAGCAGTACTTC
CASLGTSGTYEQYF
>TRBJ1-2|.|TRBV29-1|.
TGCAGCGTTGAATGGGCAGGGGACTATGGCTACACCTTC
CSVEWAGDYGYTF
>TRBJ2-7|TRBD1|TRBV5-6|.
TGTGCCAGCAGCTTGGCCGGGACAGGGGGCTACGAGCAGTACTTC
CASSLAGTGGYEQYF